The clone carrying this T cell receptor beta chain was counted ten times or more. Its antigen is not known. Lactation, pregnancy, other autoimmune disease or uncontrolled infection led to exclusion of patients. The record originates from a study of T cells in Graves' hyperthyroidism and ophthalmopathy. There were TCR beta CDR3 regions amplified from RNA transcripts. TCR CDR3 regions were first amplified by RT-PCR with HTBI primers. TCRdb re-called the multiplex PCR reads with MiXCR, one entry per CDR3 protein. Among roughly 560,000 distinct CDR3 sequences listed, about 15% were seen once. Study results and caveats: Most clonotypes expanded in the thyroid (above 0.001) were also present in blood. Ophthalmopathy could be told apart from stable hyperthyroidism with a 13 V-J model.

The material sequenced was blood. The TCR comes from a woman in her 40s with Graves' ophthalmopathy.

In nucleotides, the CDR3 is TGCAGCGTTAGCGGGGCCAACGTCCTGACTTTC. Its protein is CSVSGANVLTF. This chain joins TRBV29-1 and TRBJ2-6, with unresolved D. This CDR3 region has 11 residues. V was trimmed by 5 bases and J by 4 bases, leaving 3 bases between them. Germline V lookup: CDR1 SQVTM, CDR2 ANQGSEA.